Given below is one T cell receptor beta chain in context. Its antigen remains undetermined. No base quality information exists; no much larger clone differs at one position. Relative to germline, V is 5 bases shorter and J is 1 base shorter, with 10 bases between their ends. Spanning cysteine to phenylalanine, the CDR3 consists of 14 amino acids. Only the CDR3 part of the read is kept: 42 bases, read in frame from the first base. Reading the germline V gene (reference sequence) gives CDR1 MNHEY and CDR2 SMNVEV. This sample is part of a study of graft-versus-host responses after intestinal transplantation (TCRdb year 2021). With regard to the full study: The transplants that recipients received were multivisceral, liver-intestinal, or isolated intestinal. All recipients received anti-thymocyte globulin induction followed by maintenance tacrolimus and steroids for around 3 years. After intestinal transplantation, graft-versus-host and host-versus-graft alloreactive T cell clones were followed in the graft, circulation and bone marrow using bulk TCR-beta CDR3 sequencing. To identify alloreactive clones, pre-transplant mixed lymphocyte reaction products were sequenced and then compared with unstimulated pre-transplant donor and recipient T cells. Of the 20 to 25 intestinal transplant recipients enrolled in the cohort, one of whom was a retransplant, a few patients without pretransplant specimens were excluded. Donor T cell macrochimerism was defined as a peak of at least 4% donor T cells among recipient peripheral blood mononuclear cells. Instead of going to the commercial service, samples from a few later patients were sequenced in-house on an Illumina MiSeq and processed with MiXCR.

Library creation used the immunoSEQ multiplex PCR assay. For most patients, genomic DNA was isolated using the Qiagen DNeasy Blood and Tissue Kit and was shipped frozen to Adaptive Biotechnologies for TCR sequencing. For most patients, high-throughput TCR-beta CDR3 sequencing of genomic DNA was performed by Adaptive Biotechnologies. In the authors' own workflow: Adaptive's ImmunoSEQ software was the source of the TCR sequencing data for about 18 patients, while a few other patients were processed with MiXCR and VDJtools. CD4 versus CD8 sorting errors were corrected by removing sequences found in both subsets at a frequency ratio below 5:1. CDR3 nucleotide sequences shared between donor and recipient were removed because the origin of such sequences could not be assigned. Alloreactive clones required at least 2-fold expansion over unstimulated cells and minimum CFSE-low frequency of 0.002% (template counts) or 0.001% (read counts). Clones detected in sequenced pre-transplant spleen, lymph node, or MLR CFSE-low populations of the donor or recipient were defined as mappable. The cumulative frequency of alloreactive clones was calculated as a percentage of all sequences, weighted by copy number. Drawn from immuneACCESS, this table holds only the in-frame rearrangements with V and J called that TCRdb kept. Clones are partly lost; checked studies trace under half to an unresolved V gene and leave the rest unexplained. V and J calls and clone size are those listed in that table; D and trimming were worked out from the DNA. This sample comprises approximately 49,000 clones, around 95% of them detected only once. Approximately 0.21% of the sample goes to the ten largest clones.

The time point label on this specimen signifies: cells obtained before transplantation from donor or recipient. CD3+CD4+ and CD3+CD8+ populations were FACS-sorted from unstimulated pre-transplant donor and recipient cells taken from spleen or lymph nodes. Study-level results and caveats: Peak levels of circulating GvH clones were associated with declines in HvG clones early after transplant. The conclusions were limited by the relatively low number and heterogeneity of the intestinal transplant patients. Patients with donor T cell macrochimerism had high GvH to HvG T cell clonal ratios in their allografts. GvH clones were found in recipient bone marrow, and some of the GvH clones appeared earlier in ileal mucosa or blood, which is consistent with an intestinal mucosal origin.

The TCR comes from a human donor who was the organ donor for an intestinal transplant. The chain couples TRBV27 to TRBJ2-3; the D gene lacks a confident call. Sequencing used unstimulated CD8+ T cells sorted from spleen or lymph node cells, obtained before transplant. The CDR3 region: CASSQGPGTDTQYF. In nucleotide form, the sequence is TGTGCCAGCAGTCAAGGACCAGGCACAGATACGCAGTATTTT.